This T cell receptor (beta chain) was observed in a study of lung T cells in sarcoidosis with Löfgren's syndrome. In the study overall: Bronchoalveolar lavage fluid in sarcoidosis accumulates CD4+ T cells. Löfgren's syndrome patients were the main repertoire analysis focus.

TCRdb re-analysed the reads in MiXCR, keeping a single row per CDR3 protein. The sample contains tens of thousands of distinct CDR3 sequences, 21% of which appear only once. This clonotype came up many times. Its antigen is currently unknown. Broader study findings: The most expanded V genes in Löfgren's patients were reportedly TRAV12-1 and TRBV2. These T cells possibly recognize a putative, unidentified sarcoidosis-associated antigen.

The CDR3 is made up of 11 amino acids. The V and J ends lost 5 bases and 13 bases respectively, with 11 bases between them. The V gene's germline CDR1 is MDHEN and CDR2 SYDVKM. This TCR derives from a human donor with sarcoidosis (Löfgren's syndrome or another form), or a control subject (not recorded which). This rearrangement joins TRBV28 to TRBJ2-2; a possible D gene is TRBD1 (6 bases). What was sequenced was CD4+ T cells from PBMCs. The CDR3 DNA is TGTGCCAGCAGTCAATCACAGGGGCTGTTTTTT. Translating it yields CASSQSQGLFF.